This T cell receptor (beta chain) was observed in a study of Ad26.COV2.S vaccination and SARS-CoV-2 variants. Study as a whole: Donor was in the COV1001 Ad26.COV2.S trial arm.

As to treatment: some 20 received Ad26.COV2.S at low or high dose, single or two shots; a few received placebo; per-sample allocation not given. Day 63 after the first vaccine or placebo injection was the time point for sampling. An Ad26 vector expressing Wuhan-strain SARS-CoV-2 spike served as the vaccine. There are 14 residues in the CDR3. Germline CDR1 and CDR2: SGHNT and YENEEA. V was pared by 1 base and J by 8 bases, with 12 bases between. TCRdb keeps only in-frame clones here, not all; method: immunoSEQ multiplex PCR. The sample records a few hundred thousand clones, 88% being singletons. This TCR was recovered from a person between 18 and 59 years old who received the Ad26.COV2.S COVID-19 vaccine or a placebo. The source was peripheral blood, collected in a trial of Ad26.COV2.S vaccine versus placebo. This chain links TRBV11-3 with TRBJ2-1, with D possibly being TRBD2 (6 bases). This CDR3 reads CASSLVGGLDEQFF. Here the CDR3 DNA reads TGTGCCAGCAGCTTAGTAGGAGGGCTCGATGAGCAGTTCTTC.